The source of this T cell receptor beta chain is a study of tumor-infiltrating lymphocytes in oesophageal squamous cell carcinoma. Trimming removed 1 base from V and 4 bases from J, with 6 bases in between. The CDR3 runs to 13 residues. Germline V gene data show CDR1 as SGHAT and CDR2 as FQDESV (reference sequence). TCRdb analysed the PCR reads with MiXCR anew, one entry per CDR3 protein. Of 15,000 to 20,000 distinct CDR3 sequences listed, approximately 40% are singletons. The sample consisted of esophageal tumor tissue. This chain links TRBV11-1 with TRBJ2-3; D ambiguous. The sequence was obtained from a male donor with esophageal squamous cell carcinoma. CDR3 residues: CASSLGNPDTQYF. Written as DNA, the CDR3 is TGTGCCAGCAGCTTAGGAAACCCAGATACGCAGTATTTT.